The 9 T cell receptor beta chains listed next were all sequenced from one sample in a study of fetal regulatory T cell absence and autoimmunity. Assay: immunoSEQ multiplex PCR; the TCRdb copy retains only in-frame clones and omits some. Of more than 85,000 clones in the sample, around 72% were seen once. What was sequenced was pancreas tissue. Receptors were obtained from a male donor with IPEX syndrome.

The J gene is TRBJ1-1, the V gene TRBV11-3; no clear D. The CDR3 has 13 amino acids. Germline CDR1 and CDR2: SGHNT and YENEEA. The V end was cut by 5 bases, the J end by 1 base, with 8 bases between. CDR3 amino acids: CASSPGPNTEAFF. CDR3 in DNA: TGTGCCAGCAGCCCTGGACCGAACACTGAAGCTTTCTTT.

The rearrangement uses TRBV19 and TRBJ1-2; TRBD1 aligns across 7 bases. The CDR3 length is 16 residues. Losses at the gene ends were 2 bases for V and 4 bases for J; bases not matched to a gene: 10. Germline V gene data show CDR1 as LNHDA and CDR2 as SQIVND (reference sequence). CDR3 region: CASSISTARDSYGYTF. CDR3 nucleotide sequence: TGTGCCAGTAGTATATCGACAGCCAGGGACAGCTATGGCTACACCTTC.

This clone appeared a few times. The rearrangement links TRBV5-1 to TRBJ2-3; 8 bases fit TRBD2. The V segment lost 0 bases and the J segment 3 bases; nucleotides outside the gene matches: 3. The CDR3 extends over 15 amino acids. CDR1 is SGHRS and CDR2 is YFSETQ in the germline V gene. In DNA, the CDR3 is TGCGCCAGCAGCTTGGTAGTAGCGGGGACAGATACGCAGTATTTT. Translating gives CASSLVVAGTDTQYF. The entire variable domain, with the rest obtained from reference TRBV5-1 and TRBJ2-3, is as follows: KAGVTQTPRYLIKTRGQQVTLSCSPISGHRSVSWYQQTPGQGLQFLFEYFSETQRNKGNFPGRFSGRQFSNSRSEMNVSTLELGDSALYLCASSLVVAGTDTQYFGPGTRLTVL.

The gene calls are TRBV25-1 and TRBJ2-2, with 13 bases fitting TRBD2. V was pared by 4 bases and J by 4 bases, with 3 bases of the junction left unmatched. The CDR3 runs 16 residues. Germline CDR1 MGHDK, CDR2 SYGVNS. The chain's CDR3 is CASSAGLAGFTGELFF. In DNA, the CDR3 is TGTGCCAGCAGTGCGGGACTAGCGGGGTTCACCGGGGAGCTGTTTTTT.

V usage is TRBV6-6 and J usage is TRBJ1-5; possible D gene TRBD1, 6 bases. Germline-derived CDR1 and CDR2 are MNHNY and SVGAGI (reference sequence). The V end lost 5 bases, the J end lost 5 bases, and 10 bases lay between the germline ends. The CDR3 is 13 residues long. The CDR3 DNA is TGTGCCAGCAGTGACAGGTTTGATCAGCCCCAGCATTTT. Amino acids: CASSDRFDQPQHF.

The chain uses TRBV7-9 and TRBJ2-1; D is unclear. The CDR3 length is 14 residues. Germline CDR1 and CDR2: SEHNR and FQNEAQ (reference sequence). The V and J ends lost 7 bases and 8 bases respectively, with 18 bases between them. The DNA of the CDR3 is TGTGCCAGCACCCCCCTGTGGGCGCGCGATGAGCAGTTCTTC. Translated, it gives CASTPLWARDEQFF.

The rearrangement links TRBV7-8 to TRBJ2-1, with 9 bases that match TRBD2. Germline CDR1 reads SGHVS; CDR2 reads FQNEAQ. V shed 5 bases and J 5 bases; nucleotides not matched to a gene: 4. The CDR3 totals 14 residues. The CDR3 DNA reads TGTGCCAGCAGCCCGAAGCGGGGGGACAATGAGCAGTTCTTC. Protein sequence: CASSPKRGDNEQFF.

This chain uses TRBV7-9 with TRBJ1-5; 8 bases are shared with TRBD1. Germline V gene sequence: CDR1 SEHNR, CDR2 FQNEAQ (reference sequence). CDR3 length: 13 amino acids. The V and J ends lost 3 bases and 5 bases, in that order; junction bases with no gene match: 0. Here the CDR3 DNA reads TGTGCCAGCAGCTTGGACAGGGATCAGCCCCAGCATTTT. It encodes CASSLDRDQPQHF.

The rearrangement uses TRBV7-2 and TRBJ2-5; D is possibly TRBD2 (5 bases). CDR3 size: 17 residues. The ends were cut back, 0 bases at V and 2 bases at J, with 16 bases in the middle. Germline V CDR1 and CDR2: SGHTA, FQGNSA. CDR3 nucleotide sequence: TGTGCCAGCAGCTTAGCCCTCTCGCTAGCATGGCAAGAGACCCAGTACTTC. It yields the protein CASSLALSLAWQETQYF.